These 17 T cell receptor beta chains originate from one sample sequenced in a study of T cells in Graves' hyperthyroidism and ophthalmopathy. RNA transcripts yielded amplified TCR beta CDR3 regions. During a first-round RT-PCR of the TCR CDR3, the HTBI primer set was used. Each CDR3 protein is one row after TCRdb ran MiXCR on the multiplex PCR reads. The repertoire consists of about 400,000 distinct CDR3 sequences, with about 25% occurring once and the leading ten covering roughly 70%. The sequenced material came from blood. These receptors came from a man aged 50 to 59 with Graves' hyperthyroidism.

This clonotype came up a few times. V is TRBV7-6 and J is TRBJ2-1; 7 positions agree with TRBD1. The J segment lost 0 bases and the V segment lost 5 bases, leaving 7 bases of the junction unmatched. The CDR3 is made up of 16 amino acids. CDR1 and CDR2 (germline): SGHVS, FNYEAQ. In DNA, the CDR3 is TGTGCCAGCAGCCCGGGACAGCACAGCTCCTACAATGAGCAGTTCTTC. It translates to CASSPGQHSSYNEQFF.

The table lists this clonotype with many counts. The chain recombines TRBV12-3 or TRBV12-4 with TRBJ2-5; D is perhaps TRBD1 (6 bases). Between the trimmed V and J ends, which lost 6 bases and 1 base, there was a span of 9 bases. This CDR3 region has 13 residues. In DNA, the CDR3 is TGTGCCAGCAGCCCCAGGGGCCAAGAGACCCAGTACTTC. Translation gives CASSPRGQETQYF.

This clonotype was found many times. The J gene is TRBJ2-7, the V gene TRBV28, with 10 nucleotides matching TRBD2. Germline-derived CDR1 and CDR2 are MDHEN and SYDVKM. This CDR3 comprises 14 residues. Unmatched junction bases numbered 2, after V lost 4 bases and J lost 2 bases. The CDR3 is CASSSLAGPYEQYF. CDR3 nucleotide sequence: TGTGCCAGCAGTTCACTAGCGGGACCCTACGAGCAGTACTTC.

The chain joins TRBV5-1 to TRBJ1-4, with TRBD1 identical over 10 bases. Per the germline V gene, CDR1 is SGHRS and CDR2 is YFSETQ. This CDR3 is 20 amino acids long. J was trimmed by 0 bases and V by 3 bases; bases with no gene match: 14. In nucleotides, the CDR3 is TGCGCCAGCAGCTCCACATCGTTCCGGGACAGGGGTGCAACTAATGAAAAACTGTTTTTT. It is translated as CASSSTSFRDRGATNEKLFF. Using reference TRBV5-1 and TRBJ1-4 for the parts outside the CDR3, the full variable domain is KAGVTQTPRYLIKTRGQQVTLSCSPISGHRSVSWYQQTPGQGLQFLFEYFSETQRNKGNFPGRFSGRQFSNSRSEMNVSTLELGDSALYLCASSSTSFRDRGATNEKLFFGSGTQLSVL.

This clonotype occurred many times. The chain joins TRBV7-3 to TRBJ2-7; TRBD1 matches at 8 bases. CDR3 length: 13 residues. J lost 5 bases, V lost 5 bases, and 5 bases had no gene match. The germline gives CDR1 SGHTA, CDR2 FQGTGA. The CDR3 protein is CASSTNRGNEQYF. The CDR3, as DNA: TGTGCCAGCAGCACTAACAGGGGGAACGAGCAGTACTTC. Drawing the rest from reference TRBV7-3 and TRBJ2-7, the complete variable domain is GAGVSQTPSNKVTEKGKYVELRCDPISGHTALYWYRQSLGQGPEFLIYFQGTGAADDSGLPNDRFFAVRPEGSVSTLKIQRTERGDSAVYLCASSTNRGNEQYFGPGTRLTVT.

The chain recombines TRBV9 with TRBJ1-4; possibly TRBD1 for D (6 bases). Germline V lookup: CDR1 SGDLS, CDR2 YYNGEE. V shed 4 bases and J shed 7 bases, with 11 bases lying between them. There are 13 residues in the CDR3. The CDR3 here is CASSPGQFEKLFF. In nucleotides, the CDR3 is TGTGCCAGCAGCCCAGGACAGTTTGAAAAACTGTTTTTT.

This clonotype occurred a few times. This chain links TRBV20-1 with TRBJ1-2, with D unclear. Germline loops: CDR1 DFQATT, CDR2 SNEGSKA (reference sequence). The V end was cut by 4 bases, the J end by 2 bases, with 14 bases between. This CDR3 is built from 14 residues. The CDR3 sequence: CSAKGEQYNYGYTF. CDR3 bases: TGCAGTGCTAAGGGAGAGCAGTACAACTATGGCTACACCTTC.

This clonotype was detected a few times. J is TRBJ2-7 and V is TRBV5-6; 12 bases line up with TRBD1. Germline values: CDR1 SGHDT, CDR2 YYEEEE. With V trimmed by 4 bases and J by 4 bases, 9 bases remained unmatched. This CDR3 comprises 16 residues. The CDR3 region is CASSPDLGQGAYEQYF. The CDR3 DNA sequence: TGTGCCAGCAGCCCCGACTTGGGACAGGGGGCATACGAGCAGTACTTC.

CDR3: CASSDTAGKNIQYF. As DNA, the CDR3 is TGCGCCAGCAGCGACACCGCGGGTAAAAACATTCAGTACTTC. V gene TRBV5-1 combines with J gene TRBJ2-4; weak D call: TRBD2 (5 bases). Germline assignment: CDR1 SGHRS and CDR2 YFSETQ. V dropped 4 bases and J dropped 4 bases, with 12 bases sitting between them. The CDR3 is made up of 14 amino acids. Complete variable domain (other parts from reference TRBV5-1 and TRBJ2-4): KAGVTQTPRYLIKTRGQQVTLSCSPISGHRSVSWYQQTPGQGLQFLFEYFSETQRNKGNFPGRFSGRQFSNSRSEMNVSTLELGDSALYLCASSDTAGKNIQYFGAGTRLSVL.

This clonotype was observed at least ten times. This rearrangement joins TRBV3-1 to TRBJ1-1; D gene ambiguous. The CDR3 sequence is 14 residues long. The V and J ends lost 0 bases and 4 bases respectively, with 9 bases between them. Germline lookup yields CDR1 LGHDT and CDR2 YNNKEL (reference sequence). The CDR3 loop is CASSQDPTATEAFF. The CDR3 bases are TGTGCCAGCAGCCAAGACCCCACGGCCACTGAAGCTTTCTTT.

The rearrangement joins TRBV7-3 to TRBJ2-5, with D unclear. The V end lost 2 bases, the J end lost 3 bases, and 10 bases lay between the germline ends. The CDR3 is 14 amino acids. CDR1 and CDR2 from the germline V gene are SGHTA and FQGTGA. The CDR3 sequence is CASSLYGRKETQYF. CDR3 bases: TGTGCCAGCAGCTTATACGGAAGAAAAGAGACCCAGTACTTC.

The chain recombines TRBV11-2 with TRBJ2-4; D is unclear. The CDR3 totals 14 residues. V dropped 6 bases and J dropped 0 bases, with 9 bases sitting between them. The germline gives CDR1 SGHAT, CDR2 FQNNGV. CDR3 sequence (DNA): TGTGCCAGCAGTCCCGACCGAGCCAAAAACATTCAGTACTTC. Translating it yields CASSPDRAKNIQYF.

This clonotype was counted a few times. The CDR3 here is CASSLPSYSYNEQFF. CDR3 in DNA: TGCGCCAGCAGCTTGCCGAGTTACTCCTACAATGAGCAGTTCTTC. The chain is built from TRBV5-1 and TRBJ2-1; D gene ambiguous. Trimming removed 1 base from V and 0 bases from J, with 8 bases in between. Looked up from germline, CDR1 is SGHRS and CDR2 is YFSETQ. This CDR3 is built from 15 residues.

This chain connects TRBV9 to TRBJ1-1, with TRBD1 as a possible D gene (6 bases). Germline V gives CDR1 SGDLS, CDR2 YYNGEE. This CDR3 has 14 amino acids. The germline V and J ends were trimmed by 4 bases and 4 bases, with 14 bases remaining between them. The CDR3 DNA reads TGTGCCAGCAGCTACGGAAGGGGGAGCACTGAAGCTTTCTTT. It specifies CASSYGRGSTEAFF.

A word on this clonotype: A much larger clone differs by one base, so this may be a read error. The chain combines TRBV2 with TRBJ2-3, with a possible D match to TRBD1 (6 bases). The CDR3 length is 15 residues. The V end was cut by 10 bases, the J end by 2 bases, with 19 bases between. Germline V gene sequence: CDR1 SNHLY, CDR2 FYNNEI. The CDR3 sequence: CANRVLAGPTDTQYF. CDR3 sequence (DNA): TGTGCCAACAGGGTCCTCGCGGGTCCCACAGATACGCAGTATTTT.

This clonotype has more than one count but fewer than ten. V gene TRBV2 combines with J gene TRBJ2-7; 8 bases are a match to TRBD1. The germline CDR1 and CDR2 sequences are SNHLY and FYNNEI. The CDR3 runs to 16 residues. V gave up 3 bases and J gave up 5 bases; unmatched junction bases: 12. CDR3: CASSETLDRVSNEQYF. CDR3 nucleotides: TGTGCCAGCAGTGAGACATTGGACAGGGTGTCGAACGAGCAGTACTTC.

CDR3: CASSTSGTGAQGLAGYNEQFF. The CDR3 region has the DNA TGTGCCAGCAGTACATCCGGGACAGGGGCTCAGGGACTAGCGGGATACAATGAGCAGTTCTTC. The gene calls are TRBV12-3 or TRBV12-4 and TRBJ2-1; the match to TRBD2 covers 13 bases. This CDR3 is 21 amino acids long. V gave up 5 bases and J gave up 4 bases; unmatched junction bases: 20.